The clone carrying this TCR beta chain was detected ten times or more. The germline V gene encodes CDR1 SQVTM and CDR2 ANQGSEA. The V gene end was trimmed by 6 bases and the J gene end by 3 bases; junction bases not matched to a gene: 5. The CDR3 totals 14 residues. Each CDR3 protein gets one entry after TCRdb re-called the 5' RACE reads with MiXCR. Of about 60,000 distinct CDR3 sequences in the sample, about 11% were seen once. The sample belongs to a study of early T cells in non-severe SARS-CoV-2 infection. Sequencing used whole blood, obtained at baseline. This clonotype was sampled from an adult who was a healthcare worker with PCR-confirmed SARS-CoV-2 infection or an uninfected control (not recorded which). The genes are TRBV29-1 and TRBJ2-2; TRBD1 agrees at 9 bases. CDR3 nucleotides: TGCAGCGTCAGAAGGGACAGGGACACCGGGGAGCTGTTTTTT. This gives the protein CSVRRDRDTGELFF.